This TCR beta chain was identified during a study of CD8 T cells in ankylosing spondylitis. This CDR3 contains 13 residues. V dropped 4 bases and J dropped 0 bases, with 7 bases sitting between them. The germline V gene encodes CDR1 SQVTM and CDR2 ANQGSEA. Whole-study findings and limits: Ankylosing spondylitis blood appeared to be characterized by a TCR beta motif of about 8 highly homologous variants.

Researchers built TCR beta libraries using quantitative 5'-RACE with molecular barcodes. Using its own MiXCR run on the 5' RACE reads, TCRdb lists one record per CDR3 protein. Here the sample spans roughly 350,000 distinct CDR3 sequences, roughly 8% being singletons. This clonotype was observed a few times. The antigen is unknown. Sequenced input: blood, either unsorted or a sorted T cell fraction (not recorded which). The rearrangement uses TRBV29-1 and TRBJ1-3; D might be TRBD1 (5 bases). The clonotype comes from a male donor with ankylosing spondylitis. The CDR3 sequence: CSVGGDSGNTIYF. The CDR3 DNA follows: TGCAGCGTTGGGGGGGACTCTGGAAACACCATATATTTT.